Below, 31 T cell receptor beta chains from the same sample are listed, as sequenced in a study of T cell responses to AZD1222 COVID-19 vaccine. Repertoires were generated with immunoSEQ multiplex PCR, while TCRdb's copy carries only in-frame clones and drops some. The sample lists 95,000 or so clones, just under 90% occurring once. Specimen: peripheral blood, collected on day 0 of MenACWY control vaccination. The origin of the receptors is an adult in good health.

This chain uses TRBV10-3 with TRBJ2-5, with TRBD2 matching over 7 bases. This CDR3 is built from 13 residues. The V and J ends lost 3 bases and 5 bases, in that order; junction bases with no gene match: 3. Germline loops: CDR1 ENHRY, CDR2 SYGVKD. This CDR3 is CAISEGEGETQYF. In nucleotides, the CDR3 is TGTGCCATCAGTGAAGGGGAGGGGGAGACCCAGTACTTC.

This rearrangement joins TRBV5-6 to TRBJ1-1, with 12 bases aligning to TRBD1. The V gene end was trimmed by 6 bases and the J gene end by 3 bases; junction bases not matched to a gene: 3. The CDR3 consists of 14 residues. Germline V gene lookup returns CDR1 SGHDT and CDR2 YYEEEE. DNA for the CDR3: TGTGCCAGCAAGGGACAGGGGGCTCACACTGAAGCTTTCTTT. This translates into CASKGQGAHTEAFF.

This chain joins TRBV20-1 and TRBJ2-7; TRBD1 might be the D (6 bases). Germline V gene data show CDR1 as DFQATT and CDR2 as SNEGSKA (reference sequence). The CDR3 is 11 residues long. V was shortened by 1 base and J by 12 bases, with 13 bases between the two germline ends. The CDR3: CSARGDRFGYF. In DNA form, the CDR3 reads TGCAGTGCTAGAGGCGACAGGTTTGGGTACTTC.

The rearrangement joins TRBV9 to TRBJ1-1; 7 bases are a match to TRBD1. The junction had 8 bases not matched to a gene; V was cut back by 4 bases and J by 5 bases. Germline lookup yields CDR1 SGDLS and CDR2 YYNGEE. The CDR3 contains 14 residues. CDR3 protein: CASSTRGSETEAFF. The CDR3 coding sequence is TGTGCCAGCAGCACCAGGGGGTCGGAGACTGAAGCTTTCTTT.

CDR3 nucleotide sequence: TGTGCCTGGAGTGCCGACCCTTCCGGGGAGCTGTTTTTT. Its translation: CAWSADPSGELFF. The V gene is TRBV30, the J gene TRBJ2-2, with unresolved D. V dropped 1 base and J dropped 6 bases, with 9 bases sitting between them. CDR3 size: 13 residues. Per the germline V gene, CDR1 is GTSNPN and CDR2 is SVGIG (reference sequence).

In this sample, this clone turned up a few times. This rearrangement joins TRBV12-3 or TRBV12-4 to TRBJ1-1; unclear D gene. The CDR3 contains 13 residues. Trimming removed 6 bases at V and 4 bases at J, with 12 bases between. The CDR3 region has the DNA TGTGCCAGCAGCGGTACTCTGGGCACTGAAGCTTTCTTT. Its protein is CASSGTLGTEAFF.

The chain couples TRBV21-1 to TRBJ2-5; TRBD2, the table's D call, was not compared with the DNA. TRBV21-1 is a recognized pseudogene. The CDR3 is 17 residues long. CDR3 in DNA: TGTGCCAGCAGCAAAGCGCTTTCGGGGGCGGGAGAAGAGACCCAGTACTTC. It specifies CASSKALSGAGEETQYF.

This clone occurred a few times. The rearrangement uses TRBV7-9 and TRBJ1-1; 7 nucleotides align to TRBD1. This CDR3 is built from 13 residues. The J segment lost 5 bases and the V segment lost 5 bases, leaving 5 bases of the junction unmatched. The germline CDR1 and CDR2 sequences are SEHNR and FQNEAQ (reference sequence). The CDR3 DNA sequence: TGTGCCAGCAGCCCGCGACAGGGAACTGAAGCTTTCTTT. Amino acid sequence: CASSPRQGTEAFF.

The rearrangement uses TRBV6-6 and TRBJ1-4; TRBD1 agrees at 7 bases. From germline, CDR1 is MNHNY and CDR2 SVGAGI (reference sequence). The CDR3 is 13 amino acids. V shed 8 bases and J 8 bases; nucleotides not matched to a gene: 8. The CDR3, as DNA: TGTGCCAGCGCCGATAGGGGGCTCGAAAAACTGTTTTTT. Translated: CASADRGLEKLFF.

This chain links TRBV5-4 with TRBJ2-1; 7 nucleotides line up with TRBD1. V trimming: 1 base; J trimming: 7 bases; junction bases outside the gene matches: 5. This CDR3 is 14 amino acids long. Germline CDR1 and CDR2: SGHNT and YYREEE (reference sequence). The CDR3 reads CASSLTGARNEQFF. In DNA, the CDR3 is TGTGCCAGCAGCTTGACAGGGGCGAGGAATGAGCAGTTCTTC. Full variable domain (rest looked up from reference TRBV5-4 and TRBJ2-1): ETGVTQSPTHLIKTRGQQVTLRCSSQSGHNTVSWYQQALGQGPQFIFQYYREEENGRGNFPPRFSGLQFPNYSSELNVNALELDDSALYLCASSLTGARNEQFFGPGTRLTVL.

J is TRBJ1-1 and V is TRBV18; D is unresolved. The CDR3 is made up of 15 amino acids. Trimming shortened V by 2 bases and J by 3 bases, and 13 bases separated the two germline ends. CDR1 and CDR2 (germline): KGHSH, LQKENI. Here the CDR3 DNA reads TGTGCCAGCTCACCATTTAGGGATATGGACACTGAAGCTTTCTTT. It yields the protein CASSPFRDMDTEAFF.

The chain is built from TRBV2 and TRBJ2-1; 8 positions agree with TRBD2. The germline V gene encodes CDR1 SNHLY and CDR2 FYNNEI. J gave up 5 bases and V 5 bases, and 8 bases lay outside the gene matches. This CDR3 region has 15 residues. CDR3 residues: CASSRMGLENNEQFF. The CDR3 DNA reads as TGTGCCAGCAGTAGGATGGGACTAGAAAACAATGAGCAGTTCTTC.

This clone was observed a single time. The V and J genes are TRBV13 and TRBJ2-1; D is unclear. Germline V gene data show CDR1 as PRHDT and CDR2 as FYEKMQ (reference sequence). The V end was cut by 5 bases, the J end by 6 bases, with 8 bases between. The CDR3 length is 12 residues. The CDR3 loop reads CASSPLGNEQFF. CDR3 sequence (DNA): TGTGCCAGCAGCCCCCTAGGCAATGAGCAGTTCTTC. Combining the CDR3 with reference TRBV13 and TRBJ2-1 gives the whole variable domain AAGVIQSPRHLIKEKRETATLKCYPIPRHDTVYWYQQGPGQDPQFLISFYEKMQSDKGSIPDRFSAQQFSDYHSELNMSSLELGDSALYFCASSPLGNEQFFGPGTRLTVL.

This sequence joins TRBV5-1 and TRBJ2-3; TRBD2 matches 13 bases. This CDR3 comprises 19 residues. V was clipped by 0 bases and J by 1 base; unmatched bases: 8. Germline CDR1 is SGHRS and CDR2 is YFSETQ. CDR3 in DNA: TGCGCCAGCAGCTTGGCCGGACTAGCGGGGGCCGGGGGCACAGATACGCAGTATTTT. This gives the protein CASSLAGLAGAGGTDTQYF.

V and J are TRBV19 and TRBJ2-7; 7 bases are shared with TRBD1. The CDR3 covers 14 residues. The germline V gene has CDR1 LNHDA and CDR2 SQIVND (reference sequence). V lost 2 bases and J lost 1; bases outside the gene matches: 2. CDR3 nucleotides: TGTGCCAGTAGTATAACAGGGGCTTCCTACGAGCAGTACTTC. This translates into CASSITGASYEQYF.

This sequence joins TRBV6-2 or TRBV6-3 and TRBJ2-5; D unclear. The CDR3 totals 14 residues. The V gene's germline CDR1 is MNHEY and CDR2 SVGEGT. V gave up 2 bases and J gave up 3 bases, with 10 bases separating them. The CDR3 DNA follows: TGTGCCAGCAGTTACAGGATTCGCGAAGAGACCCAGTACTTC. Its translation is CASSYRIREETQYF.

J is TRBJ1-5 and V is TRBV2; D is unresolved. V was pared by 9 bases and J by 0 bases, with 18 bases between. Looked up from germline, CDR1 is SNHLY and CDR2 is FYNNEI. CDR3 length: 16 amino acids. In nucleotides, the CDR3 is TGTGCCAGTTACCTGACGGAAGAATATAGCAATCAGCCCCAGCATTTT. Its translation: CASYLTEEYSNQPQHF. The variable domain in full, with the rest retrieved from reference TRBV2 and TRBJ1-5, is EPEVTQTPSHQVTQMGQEVILRCVPISNHLYFYWYRQILGQKVEFLVSFYNNEISEKSEIFDDQFSVERPDGSNFTLKIRSTKLEDSAMYFCASYLTEEYSNQPQHFGDGTRLSIL.

This chain joins TRBV10-3 and TRBJ1-3; possibly TRBD1 for D (6 bases). Germline V gives CDR1 ENHRY, CDR2 SYGVKD. CDR3 length equals 15 residues. The V end was cut by 4 bases, the J end by 0 bases, with 10 bases between. The chain's CDR3 is CAISATGSSGNTIYF. The CDR3, as DNA: TGTGCCATCAGTGCAACAGGGAGCTCTGGAAACACCATATATTTT.

V and J are TRBV2 and TRBJ1-3, with D maybe TRBD1 (5 bases). The CDR3 spans 20 residues. The germline gives CDR1 SNHLY, CDR2 FYNNEI. V was trimmed by 5 bases and J by 0 bases, leaving 26 bases between them. CDR3: CASSPFPDTGMTSSGNTIYF. CDR3 sequence (DNA): TGTGCCAGCAGTCCCTTCCCCGATACAGGCATGACTTCCTCTGGAAACACCATATATTTT.

This clone was seen only a few times. This chain links TRBV28 with TRBJ2-7, with D possibly TRBD2 on 6 matching bases. CDR1 and CDR2 from the germline V gene are MDHEN and SYDVKM. This CDR3 is built from 13 residues. V was trimmed by 3 bases and J by 3 bases, leaving 9 bases between them. This CDR3 reads CASSLGGFYEQYF. In nucleotides, the CDR3 is TGTGCCAGCAGTTTGGGGGGTTTCTACGAGCAGTACTTC.

V and J are TRBV15 and TRBJ2-7; D is unclear. The V end lost 7 bases, the J end lost 0 bases, and 13 bases lay between the germline ends. CDR3 size: 14 residues. Germline loops: CDR1 LNHNV, CDR2 YYDKDF (reference sequence). The CDR3 DNA is TGTGCCACCACAAAAGGTGGGGACTCCTACGAGCAGTACTTC. It yields the protein CATTKGGDSYEQYF.

The chain employs TRBV5-6 and TRBJ2-2; D assignment may be TRBD1 or TRBD2 (6 bases each). The CDR3 runs to 19 residues. Germline CDR1 reads SGHDT; CDR2 reads YYEEEE. V was pared by 4 bases and J by 0 bases, with 22 bases between. DNA of the CDR3: TGTGCCAGCAGCGGAGACCGGGGGCGTGGGGGCGCGAACACCGGGGAGCTGTTTTTT. Its protein is CASSGDRGRGGANTGELFF. Full variable domain (rest looked up from reference TRBV5-6 and TRBJ2-2): DAGVTQSPTHLIKTRGQQVTLRCSPKSGHDTVSWYQQALGQGPQFIFQYYEEEERQRGNFPDRFSGHQFPNYSSELNVNALLLGDSALYLCASSGDRGRGGANTGELFFGEGSRLTVL.

The rearrangement uses TRBV6-5 and TRBJ2-3; D might be TRBD2 (5 bases). Germline-derived CDR1 and CDR2 are MNHEY and SVGAGI. The CDR3 has 11 residues. The V and J ends lost 8 bases and 4 bases respectively, with 7 bases between them. As DNA, the CDR3 is TGTGCCAGCTCGAGGGCAGATACGCAGTATTTT. Translation gives CASSRADTQYF.

The genes are TRBV4-3 and TRBJ1-1; 7 positions match TRBD1. V lost 2 bases to trimming and J lost 4 bases; unmatched junction nucleotides: 7. Germline V gene data show CDR1 as LGHNA and CDR2 as YSLEER. The CDR3 runs to 15 residues. CDR3 sequence reads: CASSQLQGRSTEAFF. CDR3 nucleotide sequence: TGCGCCAGCAGCCAACTACAGGGGAGAAGCACTGAAGCTTTCTTT.

The V and J genes are TRBV6-9 and TRBJ1-4, with D maybe TRBD1 (5 bases). Germline V gene data show CDR1 as MNHGY and CDR2 as SVAAGI. This CDR3 is built from 14 residues. V was trimmed by 4 bases and J by 4 bases, leaving 10 bases between them. CDR3 nucleotides: TGTGCCAGCAGTTTAGGAGGGGATAATGAAAAACTGTTTTTT. It is translated as CASSLGGDNEKLFF.

CDR3 region: CASSQDRFEKLFF. Here the CDR3 DNA reads TGTGCCAGCAGCCAAGACAGGTTTGAAAAACTGTTTTTT. V usage is TRBV3-1 (or the pseudogene TRBV3-2) and J usage is TRBJ1-4; the D is unclear. Germline V gene sequence: CDR1 LGHDT, CDR2 YNNKEL (reference sequence). V was pared by 0 bases and J by 7 bases, with 6 bases between. This CDR3 has 13 amino acids.

The CDR3 DNA is TGTGCCAGCAGTGAAGGTGCGACAGGTTATGGCTACACCTTC. It specifies CASSEGATGYGYTF. The chain is built from TRBV6-1 and TRBJ1-2, with D possibly TRBD1 on 6 matching bases. The germline gives CDR1 MNHNS, CDR2 SASEGT. This CDR3 contains 14 residues. V lost 1 base, J lost 5 bases, and 11 bases lay in between.

The chain carries TRBV7-6 and TRBJ1-3; no definite D call. Trimming shortened V by 4 bases and J by 0 bases, and 10 bases separated the two germline ends. The CDR3 totals 15 residues. Germline lookup yields CDR1 SGHVS and CDR2 FNYEAQ. DNA of the CDR3: TGTGCCAGCAGCTACGGACCGAGCTCTGGAAACACCATATATTTT. This encodes CASSYGPSSGNTIYF.

This clone was seen a few times. V gene TRBV9 combines with J gene TRBJ1-2, with D possibly TRBD1 on 5 matching bases. Trimming removed 3 bases at V and 4 bases at J, with 22 bases between. The germline V gene has CDR1 SGDLS and CDR2 YYNGEE. The CDR3 spans 17 residues. The CDR3 DNA sequence: TGTGCCAGCAGCGACCGTAGGGGAGGGAAATCACCCTATGGCTACACCTTC. Translation gives CASSDRRGGKSPYGYTF.

V gene TRBV11-2 combines with J gene TRBJ2-5; TRBD1 or TRBD2 may be the D gene (5 bases each). Trimming pared 4 bases from V and 7 bases from J, leaving 22 bases between. CDR3 size: 16 residues. Germline assignment: CDR1 SGHAT and CDR2 FQNNGV. CDR3 nucleotide sequence: TGTGCCAGCAGCTCAGAGGCGACCGGGACCAGCGGGACCCAGTACTTC. Translating it yields CASSSEATGTSGTQYF. The whole variable domain, remainder taken from reference TRBV11-2 and TRBJ2-5, is EAGVAQSPRYKIIEKRQSVAFWCNPISGHATLYWYQQILGQGPKLLIQFQNNGVVDDSQLPKDRFSAERLKGVDSTLKIQPAKLEDSAVYLCASSSEATGTSGTQYFGPGTRLLVL.

The gene calls are TRBV27 and TRBJ2-3; D is unresolved. Between the trimmed V and J ends, which lost 5 bases and 0 bases, there was a span of 12 bases. The CDR3 consists of 15 residues. Germline values: CDR1 MNHEY, CDR2 SMNVEV (reference sequence). CDR3 region: CASSIRHASTDTQYF. The CDR3 nucleotides read TGTGCCAGCAGTATAAGACACGCTAGCACAGATACGCAGTATTTT.